This T cell receptor beta chain is drawn from a study of a mutant IDH1 vaccine in newly diagnosed glioma. The time point: baseline, week 1 (first vaccination visit). Treatment described: pre-vaccination baseline after standard-of-care therapy. The CDR3 has 14 amino acids. V dropped 3 bases and J dropped 4 bases, with 12 bases sitting between them. The germline V gene has CDR1 SNHLY and CDR2 FYNNEI. The repertoire was sequenced with immunoSEQ multiplex PCR; TCRdb's copy has only in-frame clones and lacks some. This sample has 12,000 to 15,000 clones, with around 91% found just once. The chain is built from TRBV2 and TRBJ1-2; perhaps TRBD1 as D (5 bases). The material was PBMCs, obtained from a glioma patient treated with radiotherapy, temozolomide or both. This TCR came from a woman aged 40 to 49 with glioma. Some clones in this sample may be carry-over from other donors' samples. The CDR3 DNA follows: TGTGCCAGCAGTGAGATCCAGGGTAGCTATGGCTACACCTTC. Protein sequence: CASSEIQGSYGYTF.